Each of the 14 T cell receptor beta chains below was sequenced from the same sample in a study of T cell changes during pregnancy in multiple sclerosis. Sequencing was performed with immunoSEQ multiplex PCR; in TCRdb, only in-frame clones are kept and a portion is missing. The sample carries over 80,000 clones, roughly nine tenths recorded once. This specimen was peripheral blood, taken in the second trimester of pregnancy. These TCRs come from a female donor in good health, enrolled as a control in a pregnancy study.

The chain has TRBV15 and TRBJ1-2; a weak D match, TRBD1 (5 bases). CDR1 is LNHNV, CDR2 YYDKDF, per germline (reference sequence). This CDR3 is built from 15 residues. The V end lost 3 bases, the J end lost 4 bases, and 15 bases lay between the germline ends. CDR3 DNA sequence: TGTGCCACCAGCAGGGGGTTACAGGTTATCTATGGCTACACCTTC. Protein sequence: CATSRGLQVIYGYTF.

This clone was counted once. CDR3 amino acids: CASTSEGGGELFF. CDR3 sequence (DNA): TGTGCCAGCACCTCTGAGGGTGGCGGGGAGCTGTTTTTT. The chain employs TRBV7-7 and TRBJ2-2, with a possible D match to TRBD2 (5 bases). The CDR3 loop spans 13 amino acids. From germline, CDR1 is SSHAT and CDR2 FNYEAQ (reference sequence). The V gene lost 7 bases and the J gene lost 7 bases, with 13 bases spanning the gap.

This clone showed up just a few times. The rearrangement links TRBV7-9 to TRBJ1-2, with 9 bases aligning to TRBD1. The germline gives CDR1 SEHNR, CDR2 FQNEAQ (reference sequence). V shed 4 bases and J 1 base; nucleotides not matched to a gene: 1. The CDR3 extends over 14 amino acids. DNA of the CDR3: TGTGCCAGCAGCTGGGGACAGGGTAACTATGGCTACACCTTC. It is translated as CASSWGQGNYGYTF.

The rearrangement uses TRBV6-5 and TRBJ1-3; tentatively, D is TRBD1 (6 bases). Trimming shortened V by 7 bases and J by 4 bases, and 14 bases separated the two germline ends. The CDR3 extends over 14 amino acids. CDR1 is MNHEY and CDR2 is SVGAGI in the germline V gene. The CDR3: CASNSYGTGNTIYF. The CDR3 bases are TGTGCCAGCAACTCCTACGGGACAGGAAACACCATATATTTT.

The chain uses TRBV27 and TRBJ2-5, with 10 bases that match TRBD2. Trimming at V came to 5 bases and at J to 2 bases, leaving 2 bases not matched to a gene. Germline-derived CDR1 and CDR2 are MNHEY and SMNVEV (reference sequence). The CDR3 runs 14 residues. In DNA form, the CDR3 reads TGTGCCAGCAGTGCGGGACTAGCGCAAGAGACCCAGTACTTC. The encoded protein is CASSAGLAQETQYF.

This sequence joins TRBV5-6 and TRBJ1-1; 8 bases align to TRBD1. V lost 2 bases to trimming and J lost 11 bases; unmatched junction nucleotides: 5. The CDR3 consists of 12 residues. Germline V gene sequence: CDR1 SGHDT, CDR2 YYEEEE. The CDR3: CASSFGTGGAFF. The CDR3 nucleotides read TGTGCCAGCAGCTTCGGGACAGGAGGGGCTTTCTTT.

V usage is TRBV5-4 and J usage is TRBJ2-5; 7 bases line up with TRBD1. Germline CDR1 and CDR2: SGHNT and YYREEE (reference sequence). The length of the CDR3 is 16 residues. Trimming removed 0 bases from V and 4 bases from J; junction bases left unmatched: 9. The CDR3 here is CASSLGGVRQGETQYF. The CDR3 nucleotides are TGTGCCAGCAGCTTGGGGGGCGTGAGACAGGGAGAGACCCAGTACTTC.

The rearrangement links TRBV28 to TRBJ2-4; 7 positions agree with TRBD1. Germline CDR1 is MDHEN and CDR2 is SYDVKM. Trimming cost V 5 bases and J 0 bases; bases outside gene matches: 4. The CDR3 spans 15 residues. CDR3 in DNA: TGTGCCAGCAGTCGCAGGGGGTTAGCCAAAAACATTCAGTACTTC. Its translation: CASSRRGLAKNIQYF.

The J gene is TRBJ2-2, the V gene TRBV10-2, with D tentatively TRBD1 (6 bases). Trimming left V 2 bases short and J 4 bases short, with 14 bases between. The CDR3 runs to 16 residues. Germline V gene sequence: CDR1 WSHSY, CDR2 SAAADI. The DNA of the CDR3 is TGCGCCAGCAGTGAGCAACGGGGCAGGGGCACCGGGGAGCTGTTTTTT. Encoded protein: CASSEQRGRGTGELFF.

In its sample, this clone was seen once. The gene calls are TRBV10-1 and TRBJ2-7; the D gene is possibly TRBD1 (5 bases). Germline CDR1 WNHNN, CDR2 SYGVQD (reference sequence). V lost 6 bases to trimming and J lost 0 bases, with 18 bases between them. This CDR3 is 16 amino acids long. The CDR3 is CASRAIGAASSYEQYF. The DNA of the CDR3 is TGCGCCAGCAGGGCCATTGGGGCCGCGAGCTCCTACGAGCAGTACTTC.

The rearrangement uses TRBV5-1 and TRBJ1-4; 7 nucleotides agree with TRBD1. The CDR3 consists of 17 residues. Germline assignment: CDR1 SGHRS and CDR2 YFSETQ. The V gene end was trimmed by 1 base and the J gene end by 0 bases; junction bases not matched to a gene: 6. The CDR3, as DNA: TGCGCCAGCAGCTTGAGGGGACAGACTGCAACTAATGAAAAACTGTTTTTT. It yields the protein CASSLRGQTATNEKLFF.

The rearrangement uses TRBV7-2 and TRBJ1-5, with D maybe TRBD1 (6 bases). The CDR3 is 17 residues long. Germline V gene sequence: CDR1 SGHTA, CDR2 FQGNSA. Deletions cut 5 bases from V and 0 bases from J, with 17 bases between. The CDR3 is CASSQGDILHSNQPQHF. Written as DNA, the CDR3 is TGTGCCAGCAGCCAAGGGGACATCCTCCATAGCAATCAGCCCCAGCATTTT.

The chain recombines TRBV25-1 with TRBJ2-3, with no clear D. Trimming removed 1 base at V and 1 base at J, with 12 bases between. The CDR3 is made up of 16 amino acids. Germline loops: CDR1 MGHDK, CDR2 SYGVNS. This chain's CDR3 is CASSESARVGTDTQYF. The CDR3 region has the DNA TGTGCCAGCAGTGAATCTGCCCGAGTGGGCACAGATACGCAGTATTTT. Based on the CDR3 plus reference TRBV25-1 and TRBJ2-3, the full variable domain is EADIYQTPRYLVIGTGKKITLECSQTMGHDKMYWYQQDPGMELHLIHYSYGVNSTEKGDLSSESTVSRIRTEHFPLTLESARPSHTSQYLCASSESARVGTDTQYFGPGTRLTVL.

The chain combines TRBV6-4 with TRBJ1-3; 7 bases agree with TRBD1. Germline CDR1 is MRHNA and CDR2 is SNTAGT. V lost 5 bases to trimming and J lost 2 bases; unmatched junction nucleotides: 3. This CDR3 has 14 residues. CDR3 coding DNA: TGTGCCAGCAGTCCGACAGGGACTGGAAACACCATATATTTT. It encodes CASSPTGTGNTIYF.